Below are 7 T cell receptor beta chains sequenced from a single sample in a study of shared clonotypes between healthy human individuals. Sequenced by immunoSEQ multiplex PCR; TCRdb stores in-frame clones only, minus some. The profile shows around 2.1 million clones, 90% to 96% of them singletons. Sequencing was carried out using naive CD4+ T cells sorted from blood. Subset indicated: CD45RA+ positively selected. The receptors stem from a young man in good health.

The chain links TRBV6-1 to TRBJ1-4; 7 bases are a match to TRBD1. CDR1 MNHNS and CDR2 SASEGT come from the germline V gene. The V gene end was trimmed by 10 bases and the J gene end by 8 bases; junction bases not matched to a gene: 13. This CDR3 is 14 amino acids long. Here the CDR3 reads CATKGTVLNEKLFF. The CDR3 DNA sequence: TGTGCCACCAAAGGGACAGTGCTGAACGAAAAACTGTTTTTT.

CDR3 DNA sequence: TGTGCCAGCTCACCAGCAGGTCAACTCTCCTACGAGCAGTACTTC. Its protein product is CASSPAGQLSYEQYF. This sequence joins TRBV18 and TRBJ2-7; no reliable D call. The CDR3 covers 15 residues. Germline V gene lookup returns CDR1 KGHSH and CDR2 LQKENI. V lost 2 bases to trimming and J lost 0 bases, with 11 bases between them. The whole variable domain, remainder taken from reference TRBV18 and TRBJ2-7, is NAGVMQNPRHLVRRRGQEARLRCSPMKGHSHVYWYRQLPEEGLKFMVYLQKENIIDESGMPKERFSAEFPKEGPSILRIQQVVRGDSAAYFCASSPAGQLSYEQYFGPGTRLTVT.

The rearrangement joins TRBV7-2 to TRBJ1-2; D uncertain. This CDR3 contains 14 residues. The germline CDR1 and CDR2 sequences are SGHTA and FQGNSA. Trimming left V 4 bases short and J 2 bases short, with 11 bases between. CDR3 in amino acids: CASSSPGRNYGYTF. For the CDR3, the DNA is TGTGCCAGCAGCTCCCCGGGTAGGAACTATGGCTACACCTTC.

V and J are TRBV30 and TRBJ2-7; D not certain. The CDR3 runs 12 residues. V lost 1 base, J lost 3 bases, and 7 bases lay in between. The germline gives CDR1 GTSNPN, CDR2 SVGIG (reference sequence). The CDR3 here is CAWSAPDYEQYF. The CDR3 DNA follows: TGTGCCTGGAGTGCCCCAGACTACGAGCAGTACTTC.

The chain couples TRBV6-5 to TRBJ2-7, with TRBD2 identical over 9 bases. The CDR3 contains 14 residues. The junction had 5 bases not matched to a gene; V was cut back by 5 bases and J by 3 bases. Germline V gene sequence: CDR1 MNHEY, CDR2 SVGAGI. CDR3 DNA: TGTGCCAGCAGTACCGGACTAGCGAGCTACGAGCAGTACTTC. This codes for CASSTGLASYEQYF.

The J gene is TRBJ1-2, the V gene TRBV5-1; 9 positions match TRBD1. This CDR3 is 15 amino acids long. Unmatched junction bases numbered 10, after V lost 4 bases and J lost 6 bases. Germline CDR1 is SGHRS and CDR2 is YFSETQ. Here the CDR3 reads CASSAGGTGPHGYTF. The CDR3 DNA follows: TGCGCCAGCAGCGCCGGCGGGACAGGGCCCCATGGCTACACCTTC.

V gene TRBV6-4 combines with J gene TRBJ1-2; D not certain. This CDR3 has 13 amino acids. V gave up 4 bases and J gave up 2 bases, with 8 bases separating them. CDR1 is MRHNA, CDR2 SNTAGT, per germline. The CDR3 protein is CASSVGENYGYTF. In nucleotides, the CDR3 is TGTGCCAGCAGTGTAGGCGAGAACTATGGCTACACCTTC.